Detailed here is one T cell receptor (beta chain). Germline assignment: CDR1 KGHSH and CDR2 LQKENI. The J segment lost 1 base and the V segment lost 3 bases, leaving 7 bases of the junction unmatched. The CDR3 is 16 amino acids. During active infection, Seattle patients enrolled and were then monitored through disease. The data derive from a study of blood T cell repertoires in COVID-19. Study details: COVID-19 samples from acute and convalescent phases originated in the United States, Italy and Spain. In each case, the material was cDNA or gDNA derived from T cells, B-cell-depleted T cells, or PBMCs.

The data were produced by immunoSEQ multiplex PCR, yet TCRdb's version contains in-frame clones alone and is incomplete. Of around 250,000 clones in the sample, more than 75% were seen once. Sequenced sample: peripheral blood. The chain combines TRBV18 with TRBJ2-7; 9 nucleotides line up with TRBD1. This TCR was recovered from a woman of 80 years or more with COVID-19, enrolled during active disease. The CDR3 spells CASSPGSGTGSYEQYV. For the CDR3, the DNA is TGTGCCAGCTCACCGGGCTCCGGGACAGGGTCCTACGAGCAGTACGTC.